Each of the 2 T cell receptor beta chains below was sequenced from the same sample in a study of blood T cell repertoires in COVID-19 (dated by TCRdb to the early 2020s). To prepare the library, the immunoSEQ multiplex PCR assay was applied. This immuneACCESS table, as held by TCRdb, lists in-frame sequences with V and J called but not all clones. Of the missing ones, under half trace to an unresolved V gene in checked studies; the others have no known cause. Across this sample there are fewer than 150,000 clones, with about four fifths seen only once. The ten biggest clones cover roughly 8.3% of the sample. Material: peripheral blood. The receptor source for this set is an elderly woman in a cohort sampled during active or convalescent COVID-19.

The chain carries TRBV27 and TRBJ2-2; 8 bases line up with TRBD2. The J segment lost 1 base and the V segment lost 8 bases, leaving 6 bases of the junction unmatched. From germline, CDR1 is MNHEY and CDR2 SMNVEV (reference sequence). This CDR3 is 15 amino acids long. The chain's CDR3 is CASYRGGGNTGELFF. The CDR3 coding sequence is TGTGCCAGCTACCGGGGGGGCGGGAACACCGGGGAGCTGTTTTTT.

The chain combines TRBV10-3 with TRBJ1-1; 9 bases match TRBD1. The germline V gene has CDR1 ENHRY and CDR2 SYGVKD. This CDR3 has 15 amino acids. Trimming took 3 bases from V and 2 from J; bases not matched to a gene: 4. This chain's CDR3 is CAISEPGQGNTEAFF. In nucleotides, the CDR3 is TGTGCCATCAGTGAACCGGGACAGGGTAACACTGAAGCTTTCTTT.